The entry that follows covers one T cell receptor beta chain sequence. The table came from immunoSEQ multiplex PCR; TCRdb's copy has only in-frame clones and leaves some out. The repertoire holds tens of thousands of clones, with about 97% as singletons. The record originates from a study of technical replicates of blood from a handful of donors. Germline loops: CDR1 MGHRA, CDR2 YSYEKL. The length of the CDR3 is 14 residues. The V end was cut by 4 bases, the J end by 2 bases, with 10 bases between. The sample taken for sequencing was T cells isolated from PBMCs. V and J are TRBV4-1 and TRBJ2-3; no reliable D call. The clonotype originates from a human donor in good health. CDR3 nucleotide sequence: TGCGCCAGCAGCCTGGAGCTCAACACAGATACGCAGTATTTT. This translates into CASSLELNTDTQYF.